These T cell receptor beta chains were read from a single sample in a study of control samples from healthy donors and cancer patients. Sequencing was performed with immunoSEQ multiplex PCR; in TCRdb, only in-frame clones are kept and a portion is missing. The sample holds 25,000 to 30,000 clones, 70% to 90% seen once. The source material was formalin-fixed, paraffin-embedded tissue. These receptors were taken from a female donor with melanoma. The CDR3 runs from the conserved cysteine through the conserved F or W. A D gene is named only where the DNA matches it firmly. Some rows mark clone size as missing; the rest say once, few, many or name a class of expanded clone.

clone size	D gene	V gene	J gene	CDR3 DNA	CDR3 protein
NA	NA	TRBV25-1	TRBJ1-2	TGTGCCAGCAGTGAACAGAGCTATGGCTACACCTTC	CASSEQSYGYTF
NA	NA	TRBV3-1/TRBV3-2	TRBJ2-7	TGTGCCAGCAGCTACCAAGGGATCTACGAGCAGTACTTC	CASSYQGIYEQYF
NA	TRBD1	TRBV10-3	TRBJ1-3	TGTGCCATCAAACAGGGGGCTGGAAACACCATATATTTT	CAIKQGAGNTIYF
once	NA	TRBV5-1	TRBJ1-1	TGCGCCAGCAGCTTGGCCGGTCGGCGGTTGAACACTGAAGCTTTCTTT	CASSLAGRRLNTEAFF
NA	NA	TRBV9	TRBJ2-3	TGTGCCAGCAGCGCGAGGGAGGCGAGCACAGATACGCAGTATTTT	CASSAREASTDTQYF
NA	NA	TRBV29-1	TRBJ1-3	TGCAGCGCCCGGAGAGGGGCCTCTGGAAACACCATATATTTT	CSARRGASGNTIYF
NA	NA	TRBV18	TRBJ2-1	TGTGCCAGCTCACCAGGGTATGAGCAGTTCTTC	CASSPGYEQFF
NA	NA	TRBV6-1	TRBJ1-5	TGTGCCAGCAGTGAGTGGGCAGGGGTGGGTCAGCCCCAGCATTTT	CASSEWAGVGQPQHF
NA	TRBD2	TRBV18	TRBJ2-7	TGTGCCAGCTCACCCGGGACTAGAATCGGATACGAGCAGTACTTC	CASSPGTRIGYEQYF
few	NA	TRBV14	TRBJ1-3	TGTGCCAGCAGCCAGCGGCAGGGAAGAAACACCATATATTTT	CASSQRQGRNTIYF
NA	NA	TRBV6-6	TRBJ1-5	TGTGCCAGCAGTTACGGGGGCGGTCAGCCCCAGCATTTT	CASSYGGGQPQHF
NA	NA	TRBV3-1/TRBV3-2	TRBJ2-6	TGTGCCAGCACCCACTCTGGGGCCAACGTCCTGACTTTC	CASTHSGANVLTF
NA	NA	TRBV30	TRBJ1-5	TGTGCCTGGAGCGAGGGAACATTCAATCAGCCCCAGCATTTT	CAWSEGTFNQPQHF
NA	NA	TRBV10-2	TRBJ1-2	TGCGCCAGCAGGGGCGGGGAACGTTTTGAGGACTATGGCTACACCTTC	CASRGGERFEDYGYTF
NA	NA	TRBV3-1/TRBV3-2	TRBJ2-1	TGTGCCAGCAGCCAAGAGCCCCTCACTACATACTCCTACAATGAGCAGTTCTTC	CASSQEPLTTYSYNEQFF
once	NA	TRBV5-4	TRBJ2-6	TGTGCCAGCAGCCCCAGGGCAGGGGATTCTGGGGCCAACGTCCTGACTTTC	CASSPRAGDSGANVLTF
few	NA	TRBV6-5	TRBJ1-1	TGTGCCAGCAGTTTCAGAGGGGCCATGAACACTGAAGCTTTCTTT	CASSFRGAMNTEAFF
NA	NA	TRBV5-1	TRBJ1-1	TGCGCCAGCAGCTCGTGGGCAGCGGGTCGTGGGACTGAAGCTTTCTTT	CASSSWAAGRGTEAFF
few	NA	TRBV19	TRBJ2-5	TGTGCCAGTAGTATTACCGGGATCCAAGAGACCCAGTACTTC	CASSITGIQETQYF
NA	TRBD2	TRBV6-5	TRBJ2-7	TGTGCCAGCAGCCCCGGGACTAGCGGGGTCTACGAGCAGTACTTC	CASSPGTSGVYEQYF
NA	NA	TRBV5-1	TRBJ1-1	TGCGCCAGCAGCTTGGTGGCCCCGACGAACACTGAAGCTTTCTTT	CASSLVAPTNTEAFF
once	NA	TRBV6-6	TRBJ1-4	TGTGCCAGCTCGGAGGGGGTAACTAATGAAAAACTGTTTTTT	CASSEGVTNEKLFF
NA	TRBD1	TRBV9	TRBJ2-1	TGTGCCAGCAGCGTATTAGGGACAGGGGACAATGAGCAGTTCTTC	CASSVLGTGDNEQFF
NA	TRBD1	TRBV5-1	TRBJ1-5	TGCGCCAGCAGCGCGGGACAGGGAAACCAGCCCCAGCATTTT	CASSAGQGNQPQHF
medium-sized	TRBD1	TRBV5-1	TRBJ2-7	TGCGCCAGCAGCTACACCGGGACAGCCATCGGCGAGCAGTACTTC	CASSYTGTAIGEQYF
once	NA	TRBV19	TRBJ2-3	TGTGCCAGTAGTATCCCCACTTTAGATACGCAGTATTTT	CASSIPTLDTQYF
NA	NA	TRBV5-6	TRBJ2-7	TGTGCCAGCAGCTTGGGACTAGACTACGAGCAGTACTTC	CASSLGLDYEQYF
NA	NA	TRBV3-1/TRBV3-2	TRBJ1-3	TGTGCCAGCAGCGAAACTCAGGGAACTGGAAACACCATATATTTT	CASSETQGTGNTIYF
NA	TRBD1	TRBV24-1	TRBJ2-1	TGTGCCACCAGTGATGAACAGGGGGGTCTCTACAATGAGCAGTTCTTC	CATSDEQGGLYNEQFF